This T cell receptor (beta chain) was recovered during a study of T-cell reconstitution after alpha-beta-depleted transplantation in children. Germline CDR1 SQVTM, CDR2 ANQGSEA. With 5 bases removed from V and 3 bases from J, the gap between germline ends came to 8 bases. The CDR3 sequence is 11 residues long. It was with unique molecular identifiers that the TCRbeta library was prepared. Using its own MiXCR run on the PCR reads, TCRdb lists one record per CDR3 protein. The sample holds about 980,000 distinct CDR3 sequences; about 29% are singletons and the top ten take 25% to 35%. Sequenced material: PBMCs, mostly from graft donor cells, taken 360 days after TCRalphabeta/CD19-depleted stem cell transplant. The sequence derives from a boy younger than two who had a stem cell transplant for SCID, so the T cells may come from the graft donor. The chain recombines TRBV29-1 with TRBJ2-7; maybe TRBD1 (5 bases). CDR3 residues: CSVSDSYEQYF. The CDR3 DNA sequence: TGCAGCGTTTCCGACAGCTACGAGCAGTACTTC.